This T cell receptor (beta chain) was sequenced for a study of blood T cell repertoires in COVID-19. There are 14 residues in the CDR3. The V gene lost 1 base and the J gene lost 4 bases, with 11 bases spanning the gap. CDR1 and CDR2 (germline): SGHNT, YYREEE (reference sequence). TCRdb's table, derived via immunoSEQ multiplex PCR, lists solely in-frame clones and lacks some. The sample includes about 280,000 clones, 90% of them seen just once. This TCR was sampled from a woman aged 18 to 35 with acute COVID-19. Sequenced sample: PBMCs or T cells enriched from blood (not recorded which). This rearrangement joins TRBV5-4 to TRBJ2-5; D remains unclear. The CDR3 DNA reads as TGTGCCAGCAGCTTGAACGCGGTCCTAGAGACCCAGTACTTC. It specifies CASSLNAVLETQYF. Drawing the rest from reference TRBV5-4 and TRBJ2-5, the complete variable domain is ETGVTQSPTHLIKTRGQQVTLRCSSQSGHNTVSWYQQALGQGPQFIFQYYREEENGRGNFPPRFSGLQFPNYSSELNVNALELDDSALYLCASSLNAVLETQYFGPGTRLLVL.